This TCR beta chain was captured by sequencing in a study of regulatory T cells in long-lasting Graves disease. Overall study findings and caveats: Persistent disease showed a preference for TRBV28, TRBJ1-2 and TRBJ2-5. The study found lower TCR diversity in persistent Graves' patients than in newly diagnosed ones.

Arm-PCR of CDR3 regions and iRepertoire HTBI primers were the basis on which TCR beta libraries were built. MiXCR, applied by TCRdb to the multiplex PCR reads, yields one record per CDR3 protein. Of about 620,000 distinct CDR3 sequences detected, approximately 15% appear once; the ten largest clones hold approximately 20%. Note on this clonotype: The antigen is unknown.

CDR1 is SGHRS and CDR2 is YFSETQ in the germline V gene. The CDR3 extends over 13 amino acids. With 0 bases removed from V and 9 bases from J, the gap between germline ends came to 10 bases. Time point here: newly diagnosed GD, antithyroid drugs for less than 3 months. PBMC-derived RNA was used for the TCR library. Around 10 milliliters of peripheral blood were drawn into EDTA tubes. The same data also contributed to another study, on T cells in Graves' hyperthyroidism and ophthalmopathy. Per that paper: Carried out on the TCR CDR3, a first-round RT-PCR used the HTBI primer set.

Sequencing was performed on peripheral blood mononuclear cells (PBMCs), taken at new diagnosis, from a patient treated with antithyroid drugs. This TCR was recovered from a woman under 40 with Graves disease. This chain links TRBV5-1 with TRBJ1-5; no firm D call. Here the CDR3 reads CASSLAGIPPQHF. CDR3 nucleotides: TGCGCCAGCAGCTTGGCGGGGATTCCGCCCCAGCATTTT.